The T cell receptor (beta chain) described here comes from a study of vaccination effects on CD4 cells after COVID-19. Broader study findings: There was marked clonal contraction among infection- and vaccine-induced clones late after vaccination.

This CDR3 has 14 amino acids. CDR1 and CDR2 from the germline V gene are MNHNS and SASEGT. V was cut by 4 bases and J by 4 bases, with 11 bases left in between. Sequencing was performed with immunoSEQ multiplex PCR; in TCRdb, only in-frame clones are kept and a portion is missing. The sample lists some 59,000 clones, 75% to 90% occurring once. Sequencing followed a ViraFEST assay step that expanded antigen-specific CD4+ T cells with viral peptide pools. Isolating CD4+ T cells followed approximately 10 days of culture. According to the study, vaccine recipients showed no prior SARS-CoV-2 infection and negative nucleocapsid antibodies. With approximately 9.8 ug/ml peptides and around 9.6 IU/ml IL-2, fewer than 2.5 million PBMC per well were cultured. In the cultures, half the medium was exchanged for IL-2 medium on days 3 and 7. Turning to this clone: The antigen is undetermined.

V usage is TRBV6-1 and J usage is TRBJ1-5, with D possibly being TRBD1 (6 bases). This TCR derives from a human donor who received a COVID-19 vaccine. The sample was CD4+ T cells from PBMCs cultured with HCoV-229E spike peptides, taken before COVID-19 vaccination. The CDR3 sequence: CASSVAGVNQPQHF. The CDR3 bases are TGTGCCAGCAGTGTAGCAGGGGTTAATCAGCCCCAGCATTTT.